This TCR beta chain was sequenced for a study of shared clonotypes between healthy human individuals. Note on this clone: As yet, its antigen is unknown.

Only in-frame clones appear in the TCRdb table, and some are missing; sequencing was by immunoSEQ multiplex PCR. This sample has under 750,000 clones, with 72% found just once. The CDR3 is 15 residues long. Germline V CDR1 and CDR2: SGHRS, YFSETQ. V lost 0 bases to trimming and J lost 4 bases, with 11 bases between them. The study's findings and limits: Measured sharing among donors was expected to vary with sequencing depth.

The chain employs TRBV5-1 and TRBJ1-5, with TRBD1 as a possible D gene (5 bases). The material sequenced was memory CD4+ T cells sorted from blood. The subset: CD45RA-negative fraction. This TCR came from a woman aged 25-40 years in good health. The CDR3: CASSLGGAGNQPQHF. DNA for the CDR3: TGCGCCAGCAGCTTGGGGGGTGCAGGGAATCAGCCCCAGCATTTT. The entire variable domain, with the rest obtained from reference TRBV5-1 and TRBJ1-5, is as follows: KAGVTQTPRYLIKTRGQQVTLSCSPISGHRSVSWYQQTPGQGLQFLFEYFSETQRNKGNFPGRFSGRQFSNSRSEMNVSTLELGDSALYLCASSLGGAGNQPQHFGDGTRLSIL.